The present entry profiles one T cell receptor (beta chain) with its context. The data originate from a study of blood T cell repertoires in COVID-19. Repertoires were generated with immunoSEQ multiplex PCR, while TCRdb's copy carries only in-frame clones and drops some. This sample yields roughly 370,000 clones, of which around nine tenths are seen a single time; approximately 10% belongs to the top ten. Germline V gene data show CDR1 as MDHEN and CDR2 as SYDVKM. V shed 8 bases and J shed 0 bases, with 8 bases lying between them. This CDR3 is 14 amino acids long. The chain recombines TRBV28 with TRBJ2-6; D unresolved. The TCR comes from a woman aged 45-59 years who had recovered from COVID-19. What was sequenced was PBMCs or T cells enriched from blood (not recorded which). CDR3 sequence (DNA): TGTGCCAGCCTTCCCGTCTCTGGGGCCAACGTCCTGACTTTC. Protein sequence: CASLPVSGANVLTF.